Below are 20 T cell receptor beta chains sequenced from a single sample in a study of shared clonotypes between healthy human individuals. Generated by immunoSEQ multiplex PCR, the TCRdb table keeps only in-frame clones and is missing some. The table records about half a million clones, 70% to 85% of them present only once. The specimen sequenced was PBMCs. The receptors originated from a woman between 35 and 50 years old in good health. Some clones in this sample may be carry-over from other donors' samples.

On this clone itself: Mismatch with germline at one junction end may stem from a read error. The chain is built from TRBV5-4 and TRBJ1-1, with D unclear. Germline CDR1 SGHNT, CDR2 YYREEE (reference sequence). This CDR3 contains 14 residues. The CDR3 sequence: CAGSSPTRDTEAFF. CDR3 sequence (DNA): TGTGCCGGCAGCTCCCCCACAAGGGACACTGAAGCTTTCTTT.

The chain joins TRBV18 to TRBJ2-5; D might be TRBD2 (5 bases). This CDR3 has 14 residues. Germline lookup yields CDR1 KGHSH and CDR2 LQKENI. Trimming shortened V by 5 bases and J by 4 bases, and 14 bases separated the two germline ends. The CDR3 coding sequence is TGTGCCAGCTCAGACCTCGAGGGTCGAGAGACCCAGTACTTC. Translation: CASSDLEGRETQYF.

The V call is TRBV5-1, the J call TRBJ2-5; D uncertain. The V end lost 1 base, the J end lost 1 base, and 8 bases lay between the germline ends. CDR1 SGHRS and CDR2 YFSETQ come from the germline V gene. The CDR3 has 14 residues. CDR3 sequence (DNA): TGCGCCAGCAGCTTGCGGCAAGGCCAAGAGACCCAGTACTTC. Its translation is CASSLRQGQETQYF.

The chain has TRBV28 and TRBJ2-1; D call uncertain. Germline-derived CDR1 and CDR2 are MDHEN and SYDVKM. The CDR3 runs to 16 residues. Trimming removed 3 bases at V and 1 base at J, with 13 bases between. This CDR3 reads CASSFSSMGSYNEQFF. For the CDR3, the DNA is TGTGCCAGCAGTTTTTCCAGTATGGGATCCTACAATGAGCAGTTCTTC.

This sequence joins TRBV2 and TRBJ1-1; 8 bases fit TRBD1. Germline assignment: CDR1 SNHLY and CDR2 FYNNEI. The CDR3 sequence is 18 residues long. V trimming: 6 bases; J trimming: 0 bases; junction bases outside the gene matches: 15. The CDR3 DNA follows: TGTGCCAGCAGCGCCCCCGGGACAGGAAGGACCATGAACACTGAAGCTTTCTTT. Translation: CASSAPGTGRTMNTEAFF.

This clone was observed once. The chain links TRBV5-1 to TRBJ1-1, with D perhaps matching TRBD1 (6 bases). CDR1 and CDR2 from the germline V gene are SGHRS and YFSETQ. The CDR3 contains 12 residues. With 0 bases removed from V and 10 bases from J, the gap between germline ends came to 10 bases. The CDR3 coding sequence is TGCGCCAGCAGCTTGGACAGGGTAAGAGCTTTCTTT. The encoded protein is CASSLDRVRAFF. The variable domain in full, with the rest retrieved from reference TRBV5-1 and TRBJ1-1, is KAGVTQTPRYLIKTRGQQVTLSCSPISGHRSVSWYQQTPGQGLQFLFEYFSETQRNKGNFPGRFSGRQFSNSRSEMNVSTLELGDSALYLCASSLDRVRAFFGQGTRLTVV.

The chain uses TRBV6-1 and TRBJ1-3, with 7 bases that match TRBD1. Unmatched junction bases numbered 5, after V lost 2 bases and J lost 1 base. This CDR3 contains 16 residues. Germline lookup yields CDR1 MNHNS and CDR2 SASEGT. CDR3 protein: CASSEPHRGSGNTIYF. The CDR3, as DNA: TGTGCCAGCAGTGAACCCCACAGGGGTTCTGGAAACACCATATATTTT.

The V call is TRBV9, the J call TRBJ2-3; D perhaps matches TRBD1 (5 bases). Germline-derived CDR1 and CDR2 are SGDLS and YYNGEE. The CDR3 extends over 15 amino acids. Trimming pared 0 bases from V and 5 bases from J, leaving 13 bases between. The CDR3 coding sequence is TGTGCCAGCAGCGTAGGGGGCGGAGCAGTAGATACGCAGTATTTT. It specifies CASSVGGGAVDTQYF.

This chain joins TRBV6-5 and TRBJ1-3; a possible D gene is TRBD1 (5 bases). The V gene lost 0 bases and the J gene lost 2 bases, with 11 bases spanning the gap. This CDR3 contains 16 residues. CDR1 MNHEY and CDR2 SVGAGI come from the germline V gene. In nucleotides, the CDR3 is TGTGCCAGCAGTTACTCGGGGCAGGGTACTGGAAACACCATATATTTT. It translates to CASSYSGQGTGNTIYF.

The chain uses TRBV9 and TRBJ2-1; possibly TRBD2 for D (6 bases). Germline V gene data show CDR1 as SGDLS and CDR2 as YYNGEE. This CDR3 has 15 residues. Trimming pared 0 bases from V and 7 bases from J, leaving 14 bases between. This CDR3 is CASSVGWDSGNEQFF. Here the CDR3 DNA reads TGTGCCAGCAGCGTAGGCTGGGACTCAGGGAATGAGCAGTTCTTC.

The gene calls are TRBV28 and TRBJ1-3, with a tentative D call TRBD1 (5 bases). With 3 bases removed from V and 0 bases from J, the gap between germline ends came to 12 bases. CDR3 length equals 16 residues. The germline V gene has CDR1 MDHEN and CDR2 SYDVKM. The DNA for the CDR3 is TGTGCCAGCAGTTTTTTGTTGGGGGGCTCTGGAAACACCATATATTTT. Translation gives CASSFLLGGSGNTIYF.

The sample holds a few counts of this clone. The chain carries TRBV10-2 and TRBJ2-5; TRBD2 agrees at 7 bases. CDR3 length: 18 amino acids. The trim removed 7 bases at V and 1 base at J, leaving 18 bases unmatched. Germline-derived CDR1 and CDR2 are WSHSY and SAAADI. The CDR3, as DNA: TGCGCCAGCATAAGAGGCCCGGCGACTAGCCGTCGCCAAGAGACCCAGTACTTC. It encodes CASIRGPATSRRQETQYF.

This clone was detected many times. The rearrangement uses TRBV9 and TRBJ2-7, with 7 bases lining up with TRBD2. With V trimmed by 0 bases and J by 8 bases, 8 bases remained unmatched. Per the germline V gene, CDR1 is SGDLS and CDR2 is YYNGEE. The CDR3 consists of 14 residues. The chain's CDR3 is CASSVAGGYEKQYF. DNA for the CDR3: TGTGCCAGCAGCGTAGCGGGGGGTTATGAGAAGCAGTACTTC.

The chain recombines TRBV19 with TRBJ2-3, with 9 bases aligning to TRBD2. CDR3 length equals 15 residues. Germline V lookup: CDR1 LNHDA, CDR2 SQIVND (reference sequence). V shed 4 bases, J shed 6 bases, and the junction held 8 bases outside the gene matches. The DNA of the CDR3 is TGTGCCAGTAGTACCTCGTGGAGCGGGAGGGATACGCAGTATTTT. Its translation is CASSTSWSGRDTQYF.

This sequence joins TRBV7-2 and TRBJ1-6; no firm D call. Trimming removed 1 base from V and 9 bases from J, with 13 bases in between. The CDR3 sequence is 15 residues long. CDR1 SGHTA and CDR2 FQGNSA come from the germline V gene. The CDR3 here is CASSLEPAGGSPLHF. The CDR3 region has the DNA TGTGCCAGCAGCTTAGAGCCGGCCGGAGGTTCACCCCTCCACTTT.

This clone showed up many times. This same CDR3 is encoded by further DNA sequences in the sample. The chain links TRBV4-3 to TRBJ2-7; D might be TRBD2 (6 bases). Trimming cost V 0 bases and J 6 bases, with 12 bases left between them. CDR1 is LGHNA and CDR2 is YSLEER in the germline V gene. The CDR3 has 14 amino acids. The CDR3 sequence is CASSQDGTGGEQYF. The CDR3 nucleotides read TGCGCCAGCAGCCAAGATGGGACCGGGGGCGAGCAGTACTTC.

This chain links TRBV28 with TRBJ2-3; 9 nucleotides line up with TRBD1. Germline V gives CDR1 MDHEN, CDR2 SYDVKM. J was trimmed by 4 bases and V by 6 bases; bases with no gene match: 11. CDR3 length equals 16 residues. The CDR3 loop reads CASRSTGTGSADTQYF. CDR3 DNA: TGTGCCAGCAGATCCACCGGGACAGGGTCCGCAGATACGCAGTATTTT.

This sequence joins TRBV29-1 and TRBJ1-5; 7 nucleotides agree with TRBD1. Germline V CDR1 and CDR2: SQVTM, ANQGSEA. V lost 1 base to trimming and J lost 6 bases; unmatched junction nucleotides: 3. This CDR3 is built from 13 residues. The CDR3 DNA reads TGCAGCGTTGAAGGACAGGGAGGTCAGCCCCAGCATTTT. Its translation is CSVEGQGGQPQHF.

This clone is a singleton in its sample. The chain's CDR3 is CASSSGRASTGELFF. In DNA form, the CDR3 reads TGTGCCAGCAGTAGCGGGAGGGCCTCCACCGGGGAGCTGTTTTTT. The chain is built from TRBV2 and TRBJ2-2; TRBD2 aligns across 10 bases. Germline CDR1 SNHLY, CDR2 FYNNEI. This CDR3 contains 15 residues. The V segment lost 5 bases and the J segment 4 bases; nucleotides outside the gene matches: 4.

This sequence joins TRBV9 and TRBJ2-3; 8 bases fit TRBD2. The CDR3 runs to 17 residues. Germline V gene data show CDR1 as SGDLS and CDR2 as YYNGEE. V shed 4 bases, J shed 2 bases, and the junction held 12 bases outside the gene matches. The CDR3 spells CASSSRGAGGLTDTQYF. In DNA form, the CDR3 reads TGTGCCAGCAGCTCCCGGGGGGCGGGAGGTCTCACAGATACGCAGTATTTT.